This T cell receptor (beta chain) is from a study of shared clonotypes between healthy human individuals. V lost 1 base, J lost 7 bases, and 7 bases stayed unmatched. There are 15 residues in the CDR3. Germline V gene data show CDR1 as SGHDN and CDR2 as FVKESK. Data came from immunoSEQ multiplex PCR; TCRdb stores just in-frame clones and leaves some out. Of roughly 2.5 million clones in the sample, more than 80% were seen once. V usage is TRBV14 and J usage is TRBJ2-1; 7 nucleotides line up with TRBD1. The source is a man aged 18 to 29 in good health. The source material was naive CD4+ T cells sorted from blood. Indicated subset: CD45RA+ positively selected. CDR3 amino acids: CASSQGTGIWNEQFF. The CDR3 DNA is TGTGCCAGCAGCCAAGGGACAGGTATATGGAATGAGCAGTTCTTC.